This T cell receptor (beta chain) was profiled in a study of T cell responses to AZD1222 COVID-19 vaccine. This clone was recorded a few times. Germline V gives CDR1 SGHTA, CDR2 FQGTGA. V was trimmed by 6 bases and J by 3 bases, leaving 11 bases between them. The length of the CDR3 is 13 residues. The table came from immunoSEQ multiplex PCR; TCRdb's copy has only in-frame clones and leaves some out. Of about 120,000 clones in the sample, 87% are singletons; the top ten hold 2.5% to 3%. Sample: peripheral blood, taken 28 days after the second AZD1222 dose. V is TRBV7-3 and J is TRBJ2-5; no clear D gene. The receptor was derived from an adult who received the AZD1222 COVID-19 vaccine. CDR3 amino acids: CASSSYTEETQYF. CDR3 nucleotide sequence: TGTGCCAGCAGTAGTTACACAGAAGAGACCCAGTACTTC. Variable domain in full (rest from reference TRBV7-3 and TRBJ2-5): GAGVSQTPSNKVTEKGKYVELRCDPISGHTALYWYRQSLGQGPEFLIYFQGTGAADDSGLPNDRFFAVRPEGSVSTLKIQRTERGDSAVYLCASSSYTEETQYFGPGTRLLVL.